This TCR beta chain was sequenced during a study of OX40 agonist ivuxolimab in advanced cancers. Turning to the study itself: Those treated in dose escalation had hepatocellular carcinoma, melanoma, renal cell cancer or head and neck cancer. Patients were about 83% male with ages roughly 20 to 80, mean around 61.

The CDR3 consists of 12 residues. Germline V lookup: CDR1 MDHEN, CDR2 SYDVKM. V lost 8 bases and J lost 3, with 10 bases in between. Drawing of blood for sampling happened at baseline, at cycle 4 day 1, and at cycle 7 day 1. Study outcomes and limitations: Fewer expanded clones were found on average in CD4+ than in CD8+ T cells.

The method was immunoSEQ multiplex PCR; TCRdb's version includes in-frame clones alone and lacks a portion of them. Of around 50,000 clones in the sample, 75% to 80% were seen once. On this clone: Antigen specificity is unknown.

The genes are TRBV28 and TRBJ1-1, with D uncertain. The sequence derives from an adult with an advanced solid tumor such as melanoma, head and neck, liver or kidney cancer. Sequences were derived from CD4+ or CD8+ T cells sorted from blood, sampled in a trial of the OX40 agonist ivuxolimab. In DNA, the CDR3 is TGTGCCAGCTCCGACGCGTACACTGAAGCTTTCTTT. Its translation is CASSDAYTEAFF.